This TCR beta chain comes out of a study of blood T cell repertoires in COVID-19. On the study more broadly: Both acute and convalescent COVID-19 samples were obtained from the United States, Italy and Spain.

V shed 6 bases and J shed 5 bases, with 11 bases lying between them. The length of the CDR3 is 14 residues. Germline CDR1 reads SEHNR; CDR2 reads FQNEAQ (reference sequence). In the source study's methods: By means of reference gene primer amplification, nucleated cell counts were estimated. Sequenced by immunoSEQ multiplex PCR; TCRdb stores in-frame clones only, minus some. Clone size and V and J calls were adopted from that table, with D and trimming inferred from the DNA. The data hold about 200,000 clones, with 80% observed a single time. The specimen was peripheral blood. The clonotype was recovered from a woman in her seventies with acute or convalescent COVID-19. The chain joins TRBV7-9 to TRBJ1-6, with D possibly matching TRBD1 (6 bases). The CDR3, as DNA: TGTGCCAGCAGTTCCGGGACAAATAATTCACCCCTCCACTTT. Its protein is CASSSGTNNSPLHF. The full variable domain, completed using reference TRBV7-9 and TRBJ1-6, is DTGVSQNPRHKITKRGQNVTFRCDPISEHNRLYWYRQTLGQGPEFLTYFQNEAQLEKSRLLSDRFSAERPKGSFSTLEIQRTEQGDSAMYLCASSSGTNNSPLHFGNGTRLTVT.